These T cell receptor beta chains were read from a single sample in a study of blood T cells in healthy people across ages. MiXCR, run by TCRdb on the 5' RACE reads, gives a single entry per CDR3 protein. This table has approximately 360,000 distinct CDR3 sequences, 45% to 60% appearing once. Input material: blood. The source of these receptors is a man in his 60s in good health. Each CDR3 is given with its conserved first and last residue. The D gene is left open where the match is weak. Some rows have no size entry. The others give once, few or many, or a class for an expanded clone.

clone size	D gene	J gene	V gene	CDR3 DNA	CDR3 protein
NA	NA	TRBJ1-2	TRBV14	TGTGCCAGCAGCCAATCAAGTCTCGGCGGCTACACCTTC	CASSQSSLGGYTF
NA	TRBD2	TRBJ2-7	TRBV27	TGTGCCAGCAGCAAACTAGCGGGAGGACCGTCCGAGCAGTACTTC	CASSKLAGGPSEQYF
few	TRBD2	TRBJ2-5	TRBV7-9	TGTGCCAGCAGCTCTATACGGGGGGGCGAGACCCAGTACTTC	CASSSIRGGETQYF
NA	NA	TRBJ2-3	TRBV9	TGTGCCAGCAGCTTTGACATTTATACGCAGTATTTT	CASSFDIYTQYF
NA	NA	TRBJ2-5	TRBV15	TGTGCCACCAGCAGAGAGTACCAAGAGACCCAGTACTTC	CATSREYQETQYF
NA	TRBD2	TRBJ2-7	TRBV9	TGTGCCAGCAGCGTAGAAGGGACTAGCGGCTACGAGCAGTACTTC	CASSVEGTSGYEQYF
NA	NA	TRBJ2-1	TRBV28	TGTGCCAGCAGTTTGCTAAGGAATGAGCAGTTCTTC	CASSLLRNEQFF
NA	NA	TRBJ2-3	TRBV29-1	TGCAGCGTTGAGGGGCCTCTCAGGGGTACGCAGTATTTT	CSVEGPLRGTQYF
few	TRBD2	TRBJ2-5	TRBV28	TGTGCCTCCGGGGGGGGGAAAGAGACCCAGTACTTC	CASGGGKETQYF
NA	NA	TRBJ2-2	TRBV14	TGTGCCAGCAGCCGGCAGGGCCACACCGGGGAGCTGTTTTTT	CASSRQGHTGELFF
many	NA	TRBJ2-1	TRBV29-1	TGCAGCGTTAAAAACAATGAGCAGTTCTTC	CSVKNNEQFF
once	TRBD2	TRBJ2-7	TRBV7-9	TGTGCCAGCCGACTCTGGCGGCGGGAGGGCGCTAGCTCCTACAATGAGCAGTACTTC	CASRLWRREGASSYNEQYF
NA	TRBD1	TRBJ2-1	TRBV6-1	TGTGCCAGCAGTTCTAGGACAGGCAATGAGCAGTTCTTC	CASSSRTGNEQFF
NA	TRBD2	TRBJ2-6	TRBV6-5	TGTGCCAGCAGTTCTCGGACTAGCGGGAGTGGTTCGGCTTCCGGGGCCAACGTCCTGACTTTC	CASSSRTSGSGSASGANVLTF
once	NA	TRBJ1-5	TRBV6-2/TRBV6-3	TGTGCCAGCAGTACCGTCCCCAATCAGCTCCAGCATTTT	CASSTVPNQLQHF
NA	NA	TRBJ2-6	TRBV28	TGTGCCAGCAGGAAGGGCCGCGCATCTGGGACCAACGTCCTGACTTTC	CASRKGRASGTNVLTF
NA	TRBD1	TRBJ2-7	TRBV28	TGTGCCAGCAGTACGGTAGGACAGGGAGGTACCTACGAGCAGTACTTC	CASSTVGQGGTYEQYF
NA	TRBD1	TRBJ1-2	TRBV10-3	TGTGCCATCAGTGAGACCGCAGGGGGGCTTTATGGCTACACCTTC	CAISETAGGLYGYTF
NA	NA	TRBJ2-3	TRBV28	TGTGCCAGCAGTTGGGGACCGCCTGCTGATACGCAGTATTTT	CASSWGPPADTQYF
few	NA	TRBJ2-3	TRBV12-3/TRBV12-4	TGTGCCAGCAGTTTGGGGACGGGAGATACGCAGTATTTT	CASSLGTGDTQYF
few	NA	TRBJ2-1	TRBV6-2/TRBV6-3	TGTGCCAGCAGTAGTCCCCGTACTAGTGAGGGAGGATACAATGAGCAGTTCTTC	CASSSPRTSEGGYNEQFF
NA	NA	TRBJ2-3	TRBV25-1	TGTGCCAGCAGTGAACAGGGCGAGGGCACAGATACGCAGTATTTT	CASSEQGEGTDTQYF
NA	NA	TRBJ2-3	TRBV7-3	TGTGCCAGCAGCGTGGACTACACAGATACGCAGTATTTT	CASSVDYTDTQYF
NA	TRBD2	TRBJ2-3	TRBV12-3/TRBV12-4	TGTGCCAGCAAACGGGGGGGGAGCACAGATACGCAGTATTTT	CASKRGGSTDTQYF
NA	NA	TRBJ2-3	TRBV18	TGTGCCAGCTCTCCCCGGACAGCGTGGGGCACAGATACGCAGTATTTT	CASSPRTAWGTDTQYF
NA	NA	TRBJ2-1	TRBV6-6	TGTGCCAGCAGTTTCACGGCAGGGAACCACAATGAGCAGTTCTTC	CASSFTAGNHNEQFF
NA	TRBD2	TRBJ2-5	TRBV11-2	TGTGCCAGCAGCATCCATGCTAGCGGCCAAGAGGCCCAGTACTTC	CASSIHASGQEAQYF
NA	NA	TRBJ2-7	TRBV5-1	TGCGCCAGCAGCCCCCTCGGGGGACTTCCTACGGAGCAGTACTTC	CASSPLGGLPTEQYF
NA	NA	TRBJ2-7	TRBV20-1	TGCAGTGCTACCGGGACATCCTACGAGCAGTACTTC	CSATGTSYEQYF
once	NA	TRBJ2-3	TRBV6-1	TGTGCCAGCAGTGCCCACTACCGGGATACGCAGTATTTT	CASSAHYRDTQYF
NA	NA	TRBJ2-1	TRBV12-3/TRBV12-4	TGTGCCACTGCGGCTCTTGAGCAGTTCTTC	CATAALEQFF
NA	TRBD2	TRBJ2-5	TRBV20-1	TGCAGTGCTAGAGACCCCTCCCACCAGGGACTAAAGGAGACCCAGTACTTC	CSARDPSHQGLKETQYF
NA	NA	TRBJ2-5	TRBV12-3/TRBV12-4	TGTGCCAGCAAACCCTTGCAAATGGAGACCCGGTACTTC	CASKPLQMETRYF
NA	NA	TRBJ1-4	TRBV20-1	TGCAGTGCTAGAGCGACAGGAGGGGTGGTTGGTGAAAAACTGTTTTTT	CSARATGGVVGEKLFF
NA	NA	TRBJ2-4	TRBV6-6	TGTGCCAGCAGCGCCACCGAGGGCAACATTCAGTACTTC	CASSATEGNIQYF
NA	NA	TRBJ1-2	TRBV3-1	TGTGCCAGCAGCCAAAGGAGGAATGGCTACACCTTC	CASSQRRNGYTF
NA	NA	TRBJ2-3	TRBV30	TGTGCCTGGCAGGGACTCAACACAGATACGCAGTATTTT	CAWQGLNTDTQYF
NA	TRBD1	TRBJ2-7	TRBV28	TGTGCCAGCAGTTTAACAGGGGTCTCCTACGAGCAGTACTTC	CASSLTGVSYEQYF
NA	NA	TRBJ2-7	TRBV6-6	TGTGCCAGCAGTGACCTCTACGGATACGAGCAGTACTTC	CASSDLYGYEQYF
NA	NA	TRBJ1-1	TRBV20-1	TGCAGTGCTAGAGGGAGGGTCAGGAACACTGAAGCTTTCTTT	CSARGRVRNTEAFF
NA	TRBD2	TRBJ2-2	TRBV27	TGTGCCAGCGGTCCCGGGACTAGCAATACGCAGCACGGGGAGCTGTTTTTT	CASGPGTSNTQHGELFF
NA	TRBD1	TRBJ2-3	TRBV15	TGTGCCACCAGCAGGCATCGGACAGGGGAGGATACGCAGTATTTT	CATSRHRTGEDTQYF
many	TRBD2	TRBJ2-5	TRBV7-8	TGTGCCAGCAGCTCGCGATTAGCGGGTGCGATGGGGGAGACCCAGTACTTC	CASSSRLAGAMGETQYF
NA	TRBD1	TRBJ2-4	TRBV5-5	TGTGCCAGCAGCCCAGGACAGGGGAGCGGGTACTTC	CASSPGQGSGYF
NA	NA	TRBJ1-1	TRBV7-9	TGTGCCAGCAGCTTAGGGGGCGCAAGTAACACTGAAGCTTTCTTT	CASSLGGASNTEAFF
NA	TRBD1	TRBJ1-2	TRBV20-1	TGCAGTGCTTTGTACAGGGGGCAGGGCTATGGCTACACCTTC	CSALYRGQGYGYTF
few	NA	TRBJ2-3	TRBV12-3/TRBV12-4	TGTGCCAGCAGTTTAGGCTCCTCTAGCACAGATACGCAGTATTTT	CASSLGSSSTDTQYF
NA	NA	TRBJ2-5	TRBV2	TGTGCCAGCAGTGCCTCTTATGGGACCCAGTACTTC	CASSASYGTQYF
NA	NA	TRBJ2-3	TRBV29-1	TGCAGCGTACGAAACAGGCGAAGCACAGATACGCAGTATTTT	CSVRNRRSTDTQYF